The present T cell receptor beta chain was sequenced within a study of blood T cell repertoires in COVID-19. Across the study: Sites across the United States, Italy and Spain contributed samples from acute and convalescent COVID-19. PBMCs, B-cell-depleted T cells, or T cells were the source of the cDNA or gDNA that made up the material.

Only one count was recorded for this clone. Germline lookup yields CDR1 MNHEY and CDR2 SVGAGI. The V end lost 6 bases, the J end lost 2 bases, and 16 bases lay between the germline ends. The CDR3 runs 15 residues. As originally analysed: Scientists estimated how many nucleated cells there were by amplifying reference gene primers. Measured with immunoSEQ multiplex PCR; TCRdb has only the in-frame clones, and not every one. The V and J calls and clone size were taken over from that table, and D and trimming were inferred from the DNA. The sample lists about 50,000 clones, 65% to 85% occurring once. The sequenced sample consisted of peripheral blood. The chain has TRBV6-5 and TRBJ1-2; possibly TRBD1 for D (6 bases). This clonotype originated in a man aged 40-49 years with acute or convalescent COVID-19. Here the CDR3 DNA reads TGTGCCAGCAGGAAATACAGGGTCGCCAACTATGGCTACACCTTC. Translating it yields CASRKYRVANYGYTF.